A selection of T cell receptor beta chains follows, all from one sample in a study of identical twins. One entry per CDR3 protein, called by TCRdb with MiXCR from the 5' RACE reads. The sample contains roughly 470,000 distinct CDR3 sequences, approximately 15% of which appear only once. These data were also filed under a second study, of yellow fever vaccine responses in identical twins.

The sequenced sample consisted of CD4+ T cells sorted from blood. These receptors were collected from a woman aged 18-29 years in good health. Each CDR3 is given with its conserved first and last residue. The D gene is left open where the match is weak. Clone size appears in some rows only: once, few, many, or a class for an expanded clone.

D: -
V: TRBV28
J: TRBJ2-7
size: -
CDR3: CATTRLYEQYF
DNA: TGTGCCACCACGAGACTCTACGAGCAGTACTTC

D: -
V: TRBV12-3/TRBV12-4
J: TRBJ2-7
size: many
CDR3: CASSLRDYEQYF
DNA: TGTGCCAGCAGTTTACGGGACTACGAGCAGTACTTC

D: -
V: TRBV6-5
J: TRBJ2-3
size: -
CDR3: CASYDSTDTQYF
DNA: TGTGCCAGCTACGACAGCACAGATACGCAGTATTTT

D: -
V: TRBV28
J: TRBJ2-2
size: few
CDR3: CASSPGLYGELFF
DNA: TGTGCCAGCAGTCCTGGACTGTACGGGGAGCTGTTTTTT

D: TRBD2
V: TRBV11-2
J: TRBJ2-2
size: -
CDR3: CASRRLAGGQGTGELFF
DNA: TGTGCCAGCCGAAGACTAGCGGGAGGGCAGGGCACCGGGGAGCTGTTTTTT

D: TRBD2
V: TRBV7-2
J: TRBJ2-1
size: many
CDR3: CASSPGLAMGQFF
DNA: TGTGCCAGCAGCCCGGGACTAGCGATGGGGCAGTTCTTC

D: -
V: TRBV4-3
J: TRBJ2-3
size: many
CDR3: CASRSSLAITDTQYF
DNA: TGCGCCAGCAGGTCATCCCTAGCGATCACAGATACGCAGTATTTT

D: TRBD1
V: TRBV29-1
J: TRBJ2-2
size: -
CDR3: CSASIAGTGVGGGELFF
DNA: TGCAGCGCTTCAATAGCAGGGACAGGGGTAGGAGGCGGGGAGCTGTTTTTT

D: -
V: TRBV12-3/TRBV12-4
J: TRBJ2-1
size: few
CDR3: CASTFVGRDQFF
DNA: TGTGCCAGCACCTTTGTGGGGCGTGATCAGTTCTTC

D: TRBD2
V: TRBV20-1
J: TRBJ2-1
size: few
CDR3: CSARSLATSYNEQFF
DNA: TGCAGTGCTAGATCACTAGCGACCTCCTACAATGAGCAGTTCTTC

D: TRBD1
V: TRBV12-3/TRBV12-4
J: TRBJ2-3
size: -
CDR3: CASSRTGSTSTDTQYF
DNA: TGTGCCAGCAGCAGGACAGGGAGTACTAGCACAGATACGCAGTATTTT

D: -
V: TRBV12-3/TRBV12-4
J: TRBJ2-7
size: few
CDR3: CASRQDSYYEQYF
DNA: TGTGCCAGCAGACAAGACAGTTACTACGAGCAGTACTTC

D: -
V: TRBV4-3
J: TRBJ2-1
size: few
CDR3: CASSQDLWPNEQFF
DNA: TGCGCCAGCAGCCAAGATTTATGGCCCAATGAGCAGTTCTTC